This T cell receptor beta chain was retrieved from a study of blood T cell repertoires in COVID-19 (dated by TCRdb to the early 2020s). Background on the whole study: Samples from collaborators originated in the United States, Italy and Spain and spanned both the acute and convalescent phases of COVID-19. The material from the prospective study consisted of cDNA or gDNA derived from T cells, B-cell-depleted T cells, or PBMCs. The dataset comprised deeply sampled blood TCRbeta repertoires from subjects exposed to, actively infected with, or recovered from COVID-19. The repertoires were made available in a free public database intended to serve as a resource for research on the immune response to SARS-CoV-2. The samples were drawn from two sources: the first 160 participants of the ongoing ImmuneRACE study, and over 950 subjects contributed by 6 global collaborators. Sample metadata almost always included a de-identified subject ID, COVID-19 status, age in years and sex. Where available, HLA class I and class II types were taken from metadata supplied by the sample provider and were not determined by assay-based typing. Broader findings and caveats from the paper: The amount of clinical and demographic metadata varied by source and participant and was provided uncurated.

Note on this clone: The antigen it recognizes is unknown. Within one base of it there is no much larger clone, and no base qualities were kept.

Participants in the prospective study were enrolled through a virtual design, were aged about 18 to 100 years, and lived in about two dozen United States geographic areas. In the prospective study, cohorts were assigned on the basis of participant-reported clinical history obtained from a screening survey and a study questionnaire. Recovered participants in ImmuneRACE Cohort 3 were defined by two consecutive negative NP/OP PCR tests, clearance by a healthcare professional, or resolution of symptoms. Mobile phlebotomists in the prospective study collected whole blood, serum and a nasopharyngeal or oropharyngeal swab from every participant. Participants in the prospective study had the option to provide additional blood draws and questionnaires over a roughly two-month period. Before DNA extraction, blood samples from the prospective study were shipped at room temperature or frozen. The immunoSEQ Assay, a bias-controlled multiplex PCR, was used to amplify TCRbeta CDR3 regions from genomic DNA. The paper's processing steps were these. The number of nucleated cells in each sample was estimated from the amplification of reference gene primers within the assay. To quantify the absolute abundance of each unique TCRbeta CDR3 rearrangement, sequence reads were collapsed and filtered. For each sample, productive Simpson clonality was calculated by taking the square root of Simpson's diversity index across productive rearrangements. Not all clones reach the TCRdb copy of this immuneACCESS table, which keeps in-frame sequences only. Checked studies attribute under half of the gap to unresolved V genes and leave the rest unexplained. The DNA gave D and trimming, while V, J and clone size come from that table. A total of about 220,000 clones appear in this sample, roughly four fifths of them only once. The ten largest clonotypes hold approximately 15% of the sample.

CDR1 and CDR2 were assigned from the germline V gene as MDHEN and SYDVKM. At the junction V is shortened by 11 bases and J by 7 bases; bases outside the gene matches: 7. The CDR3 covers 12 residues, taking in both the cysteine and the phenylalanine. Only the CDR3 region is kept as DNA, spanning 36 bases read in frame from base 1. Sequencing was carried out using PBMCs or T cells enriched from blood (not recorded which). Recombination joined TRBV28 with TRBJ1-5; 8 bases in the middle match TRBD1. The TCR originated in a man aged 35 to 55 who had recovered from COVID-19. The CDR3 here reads CAALTGDQPQHF. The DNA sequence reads TGTGCCGCCTTGACAGGGGACCAGCCCCAGCATTTT.